This T cell receptor (beta chain) stems from a study of blood T cell repertoires in COVID-19. The overall study: PBMCs, B-cell-depleted T cells, or T cells were the source of the cDNA or gDNA that made up the material.

Seattle patients were enrolled during active infection and followed longitudinally. CDR1 MNHEY and CDR2 SVGAGI come from the germline V gene. V gave up 7 bases and J gave up 8 bases, with 14 bases separating them. The length of the CDR3 is 12 residues. Original analysis: For nucleated cells, counts were estimated from reference gene primer amplification. Sequencing used immunoSEQ multiplex PCR; TCRdb keeps in-frame clones, though not all of them. That table furnishes V, J and clone size, whereas the DNA furnished D and trimming. The repertoire consists of about 440,000 clones, with 88% occurring once and the leading ten covering roughly 12%.

The clonotype was recovered from a woman in her fifties or sixties with COVID-19, enrolled during active disease. The chain is built from TRBV6-5 and TRBJ1-2, with D tentatively TRBD1 (6 bases). Sequences were obtained from peripheral blood. CDR3 DNA sequence: TGTGCCAGCACTACAGGGTTGAGCGGCTACACCTTC. The encoded protein is CASTTGLSGYTF.